The T cell receptor (beta chain) described here comes from a study of human T cells and chemical hapten exposure. In this sample, this clonotype turned up a few times. J gave up 4 bases and V 5 bases, and 10 bases lay outside the gene matches. This CDR3 spans 15 amino acids. From germline, CDR1 is SGHTA and CDR2 FQGNSA. Indicated time point: patch test 3, about 24 weeks after DPC sensitization. Noted treatment: therapeutic diphenylcyclopropenone sensitization with weekly scalp DPC. MiXCR, run by TCRdb on the RACE reads, gives a single entry per CDR3 protein. Counted here are 150,000 to 200,000 distinct CDR3 sequences, about 30% occurring once; the ten biggest clones make up 2.1%.

The V and J genes are TRBV7-2 and TRBJ1-2, with TRBD1 matching over 7 bases. The sequence came from a woman aged 18-35 years with alopecia areata. Some clones in this sample may be carry-over from other donors' samples. Sample: whole blood, taken in connection with sensitization to the hapten diphenylcyclopropenone (DPC). CDR3 residues: CASSLPMTGSYGYTF. The CDR3 bases are TGTGCCAGCAGCCTTCCAATGACAGGGAGCTATGGCTACACCTTC.